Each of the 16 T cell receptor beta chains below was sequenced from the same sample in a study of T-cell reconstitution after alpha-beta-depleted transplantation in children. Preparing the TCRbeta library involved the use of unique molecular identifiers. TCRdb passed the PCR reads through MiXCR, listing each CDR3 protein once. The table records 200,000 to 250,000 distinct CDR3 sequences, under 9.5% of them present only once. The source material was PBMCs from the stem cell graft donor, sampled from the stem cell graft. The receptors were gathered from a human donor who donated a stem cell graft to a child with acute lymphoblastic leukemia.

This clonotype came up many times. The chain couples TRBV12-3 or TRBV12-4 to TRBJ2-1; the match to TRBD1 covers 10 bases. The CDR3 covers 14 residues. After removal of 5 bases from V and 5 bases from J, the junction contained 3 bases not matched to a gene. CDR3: CASSLGTGDNEQFF. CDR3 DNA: TGTGCCAGCAGTCTTGGGACAGGGGACAATGAGCAGTTCTTC.

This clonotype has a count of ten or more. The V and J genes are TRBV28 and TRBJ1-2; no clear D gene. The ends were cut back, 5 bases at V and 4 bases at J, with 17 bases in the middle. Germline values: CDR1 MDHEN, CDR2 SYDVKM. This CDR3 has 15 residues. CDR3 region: CASSPKKDLFYGYTF. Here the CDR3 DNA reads TGTGCCAGCAGTCCTAAGAAAGATCTATTCTATGGCTACACCTTC.

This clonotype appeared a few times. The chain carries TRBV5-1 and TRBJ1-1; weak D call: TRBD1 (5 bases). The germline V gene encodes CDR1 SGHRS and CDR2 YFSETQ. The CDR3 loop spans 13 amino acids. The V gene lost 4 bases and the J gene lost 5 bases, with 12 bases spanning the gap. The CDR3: CASSTEGVTEAFF. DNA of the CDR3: TGCGCCAGCAGCACTGAAGGGGTGACTGAAGCTTTCTTT.

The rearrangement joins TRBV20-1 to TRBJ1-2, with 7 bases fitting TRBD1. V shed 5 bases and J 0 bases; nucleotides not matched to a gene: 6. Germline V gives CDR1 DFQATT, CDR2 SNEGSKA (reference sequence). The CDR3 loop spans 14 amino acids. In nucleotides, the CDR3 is TGCAGTGCTTCAGGACAGGAAGCTAACTATGGCTACACCTTC. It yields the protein CSASGQEANYGYTF.

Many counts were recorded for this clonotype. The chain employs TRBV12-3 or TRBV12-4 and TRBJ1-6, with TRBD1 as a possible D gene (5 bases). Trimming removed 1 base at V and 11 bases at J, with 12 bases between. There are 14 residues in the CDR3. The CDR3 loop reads CASSLGTPRAPLHF. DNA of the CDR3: TGTGCCAGCAGTTTAGGGACACCGCGGGCACCCCTCCACTTT.

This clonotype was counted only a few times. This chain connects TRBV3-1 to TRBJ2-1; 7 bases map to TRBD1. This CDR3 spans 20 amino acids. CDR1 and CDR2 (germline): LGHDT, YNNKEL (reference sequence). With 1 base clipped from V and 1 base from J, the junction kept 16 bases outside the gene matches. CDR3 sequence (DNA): TGTGCCAGCAGCCAAGTAGGGGGCTTCCCCTTCTTGGATTCCTACAATGAGCAGTTCTTC. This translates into CASSQVGGFPFLDSYNEQFF.

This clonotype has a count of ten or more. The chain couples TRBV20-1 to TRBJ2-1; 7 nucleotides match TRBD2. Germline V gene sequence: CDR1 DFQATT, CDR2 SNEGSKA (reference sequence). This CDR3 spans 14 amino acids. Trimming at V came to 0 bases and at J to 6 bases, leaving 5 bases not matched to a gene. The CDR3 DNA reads TGCAGTGCTAGAGATTCGCGGGGGAGCAATGAGCAGTTCTTC. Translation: CSARDSRGSNEQFF.

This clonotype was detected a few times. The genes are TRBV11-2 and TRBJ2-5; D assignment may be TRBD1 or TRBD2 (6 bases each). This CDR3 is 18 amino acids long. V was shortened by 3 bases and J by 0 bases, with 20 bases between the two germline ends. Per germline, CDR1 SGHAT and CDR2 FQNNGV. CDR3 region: CASSFLRTGAAYQETQYF. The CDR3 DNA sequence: TGTGCCAGCAGCTTCCTCCGGACGGGGGCGGCCTACCAAGAGACCCAGTACTTC.

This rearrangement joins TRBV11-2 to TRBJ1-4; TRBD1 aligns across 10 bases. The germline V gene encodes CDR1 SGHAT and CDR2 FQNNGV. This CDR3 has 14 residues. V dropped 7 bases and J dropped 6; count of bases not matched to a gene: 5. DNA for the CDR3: TGTGCCAGCACCAAGGGGACAGGGGATGAAAAACTGTTTTTT. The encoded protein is CASTKGTGDEKLFF.

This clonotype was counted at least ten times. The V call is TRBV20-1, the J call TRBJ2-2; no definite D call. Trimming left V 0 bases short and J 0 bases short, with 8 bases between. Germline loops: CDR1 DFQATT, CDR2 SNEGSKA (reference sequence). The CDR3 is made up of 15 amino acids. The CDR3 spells CSARDAATNTGELFF. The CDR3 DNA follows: TGCAGTGCTAGAGATGCAGCCACGAACACCGGGGAGCTGTTTTTT.

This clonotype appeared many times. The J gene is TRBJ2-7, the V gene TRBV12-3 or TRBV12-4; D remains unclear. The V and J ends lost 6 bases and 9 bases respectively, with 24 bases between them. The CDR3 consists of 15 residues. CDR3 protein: CASSPTAGFLGRQYF. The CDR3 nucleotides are TGTGCCAGCAGCCCTACCGCTGGGTTCCTCGGCCGGCAGTACTTC.

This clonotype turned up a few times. In DNA form, the CDR3 reads TGCAGCGTTGAAGAGGGGACAGGGGGAAGCCATGGCTACACCTTC. Its protein is CSVEEGTGGSHGYTF. This chain joins TRBV29-1 and TRBJ1-2, with 11 bases lining up with TRBD1. This CDR3 spans 15 amino acids. The germline gives CDR1 SQVTM, CDR2 ANQGSEA. V lost 0 bases, J lost 6 bases, and 6 bases stayed unmatched.

In DNA, the CDR3 is TGCGCCAGCAGCCGTAAATCCACAGCTTTGGGCCAAGAGACCCAGTACTTC. It yields the protein CASSRKSTALGQETQYF. J is TRBJ2-5 and V is TRBV5-1; D gene unclear. The CDR3 is 17 residues long. CDR1 and CDR2 (germline): SGHRS, YFSETQ. Trimming removed 4 bases at V and 1 base at J, with 20 bases between.

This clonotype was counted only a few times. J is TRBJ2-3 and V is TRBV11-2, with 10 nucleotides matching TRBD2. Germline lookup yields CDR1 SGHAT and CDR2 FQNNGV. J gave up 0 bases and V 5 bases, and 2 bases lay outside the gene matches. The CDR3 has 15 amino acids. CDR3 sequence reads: CASSAAGGSTDTQYF. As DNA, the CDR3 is TGTGCCAGCAGCGCAGCGGGGGGGAGCACAGATACGCAGTATTTT. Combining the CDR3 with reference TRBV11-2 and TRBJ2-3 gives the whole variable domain EAGVAQSPRYKIIEKRQSVAFWCNPISGHATLYWYQQILGQGPKLLIQFQNNGVVDDSQLPKDRFSAERLKGVDSTLKIQPAKLEDSAVYLCASSAAGGSTDTQYFGPGTRLTVL.

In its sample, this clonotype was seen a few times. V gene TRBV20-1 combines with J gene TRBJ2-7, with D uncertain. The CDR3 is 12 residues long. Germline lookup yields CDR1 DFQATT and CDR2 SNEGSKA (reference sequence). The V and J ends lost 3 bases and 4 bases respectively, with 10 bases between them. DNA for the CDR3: TGCAGTGCTAGCGAAGATAGTTACGAGCAGTACTTC. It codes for CSASEDSYEQYF.

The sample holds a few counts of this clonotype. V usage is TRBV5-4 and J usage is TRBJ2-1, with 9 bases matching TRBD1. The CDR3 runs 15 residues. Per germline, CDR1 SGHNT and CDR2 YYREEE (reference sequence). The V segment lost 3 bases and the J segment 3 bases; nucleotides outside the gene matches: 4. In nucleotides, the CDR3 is TGTGCCAGCAGCTGGGAGGGACAGGGCTACAATGAGCAGTTCTTC. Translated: CASSWEGQGYNEQFF.